This TCR beta chain emerged from a study of cytomegalovirus exposure and HLA in healthy donors. A note on this clone: The antigen remains unidentified.

Germline CDR1 and CDR2: MGHDK and SYGVNS. CDR3 length equals 14 residues. The J segment lost 1 base and the V segment lost 6 bases, leaving 2 bases of the junction unmatched. Generated by immunoSEQ multiplex PCR, the TCRdb table keeps only in-frame clones and is missing some. The sample carries approximately 160,000 clones, more than 80% recorded once. From the roughly 110-subject validation cohort, which was separate from the approximately 700-subject first cohort, the donors were drawn. Study outcomes and limitations: The majority of TCR sequences were rare, yet some public TCRs appeared in many donors. Three CMV-associated chains were confirmed in vitro to be specific for CMV antigens. There were 150 or so TCR beta chains listed as cytomegalovirus-associated.

Sequencing was performed on PBMCs. This sequence joins TRBV25-1 and TRBJ1-5; 8 nucleotides line up with TRBD1. The sequence derives from a young woman in good health and CMV-seropositive. The CDR3 reads CASSQGASNQPQHF. The DNA for the CDR3 is TGTGCCAGCAGCCAGGGGGCGAGCAATCAGCCCCAGCATTTT.